The 25 T cell receptor beta chains reported below all come from one sample, sequenced in a study of shared clonotypes between healthy human individuals. The data were produced by immunoSEQ multiplex PCR, yet TCRdb's version contains in-frame clones alone and is incomplete. Counted here are around 2.5 million clones, 80% to 95% occurring once; the ten biggest clones make up about 0.38%. The source material was naive CD4+ T cells from PBMCs. Subset reported: CD45RA+ positively selected. All receptors come from a man younger than 30 in good health. Some clones in this sample may be carry-over from other donors' samples.

This chain uses TRBV4-2 with TRBJ2-7, with a weak D call TRBD1 (6 bases). The germline gives CDR1 LGHNA, CDR2 YNFKEQ. Trimming shortened V by 3 bases and J by 4 bases, and 16 bases separated the two germline ends. The CDR3 is 15 amino acids. CDR3 amino acids: CASSQLTGTLYEQYF. The CDR3 nucleotides read TGTGCCAGCAGCCAGCTGACCGGGACACTTTACGAGCAGTACTTC.

The J gene is TRBJ2-3, the V gene TRBV7-2; the match to TRBD2 covers 8 bases. CDR3 length: 14 amino acids. Germline trimming cut 5 bases from V and 4 bases from J; bases unmatched to any gene: 5. Germline-derived CDR1 and CDR2 are SGHTA and FQGNSA. CDR3 sequence (DNA): TGTGCCAGCAGCCTCGGACTAGCTGCAGATACGCAGTATTTT. This encodes CASSLGLAADTQYF.

In regard to this clone: The same CDR3 arises from other DNA sequences in this sample as well. The CDR3 loop reads CASSLSRDSPQPQHF. CDR3 DNA: TGTGCCAGCAGCTTAAGTCGGGACAGCCCCCAGCCCCAGCATTTT. This chain links TRBV7-2 with TRBJ1-5; 7 nucleotides match TRBD1. The CDR3 is 15 residues long. The germline V gene encodes CDR1 SGHTA and CDR2 FQGNSA. Germline trimming cut 2 bases from V and 7 bases from J; bases unmatched to any gene: 8.

This chain joins TRBV7-8 and TRBJ2-2; 8 bases are shared with TRBD1. This CDR3 comprises 15 residues. After removal of 1 base from V and 7 bases from J, the junction contained 5 bases not matched to a gene. Germline CDR1 is SGHVS and CDR2 is FQNEAQ. The CDR3 DNA is TGTGCCAGCAGCTTAGTGGCAGGGGGCGGCGGGGAGCTGTTTTTT. Translating gives CASSLVAGGGGELFF.

This clone was picked up one time. The chain recombines TRBV11-3 with TRBJ2-3, with no clear D. Per the germline V gene, CDR1 is SGHNT and CDR2 is YENEEA. CDR3 length: 14 amino acids. Trimming took 1 base from V and 2 from J, leaving 7 bases between them. CDR3 protein: CASSLAEYTDTQYF. CDR3 coding DNA: TGTGCCAGCAGCTTAGCTGAATACACAGATACGCAGTATTTT. The full variable domain, completed using reference TRBV11-3 and TRBJ2-3, is EAGVVQSPRYKIIEKKQPVAFWCNPISGHNTLYWYLQNLGQGPELLIRYENEEAVDDSQLPKDRFSAERLKGVDSTLKIQPAELGDSAVYLCASSLAEYTDTQYFGPGTRLTVL.

J is TRBJ2-7 and V is TRBV5-6, with TRBD1 matching over 8 bases. CDR3 length: 16 amino acids. The V gene end was trimmed by 4 bases and the J gene end by 2 bases; junction bases not matched to a gene: 11. The germline gives CDR1 SGHDT, CDR2 YYEEEE. The CDR3 region is CASSTKGQGGTYEQYF. DNA of the CDR3: TGTGCCAGCAGCACTAAAGGACAGGGTGGAACCTACGAGCAGTACTTC.

The J gene is TRBJ2-3, the V gene TRBV5-4, with 7 bases matching TRBD2. Trimming cost V 2 bases and J 5 bases; bases outside gene matches: 14. This CDR3 is built from 17 residues. Germline V gene lookup returns CDR1 SGHNT and CDR2 YYREEE (reference sequence). The DNA for the CDR3 is TGTGCCAGCAGCTTATACCGACCGTCTTGGGGGGGAGATACGCAGTATTTT. Protein: CASSLYRPSWGGDTQYF.

The chain carries TRBV18 and TRBJ2-3, with 14 bases that match TRBD2. CDR1 and CDR2 from the germline V gene are KGHSH and LQKENI. The junction had 6 bases not matched to a gene; V was cut back by 4 bases and J by 3 bases. This CDR3 region has 17 residues. CDR3 residues: CASSQGTSGSATDTQYF. CDR3 sequence (DNA): TGTGCCAGCTCACAGGGGACTAGCGGGAGCGCAACAGATACGCAGTATTTT.

The chain uses TRBV5-1 and TRBJ1-1; maybe TRBD1 (6 bases). Trimming pared 2 bases from V and 2 bases from J, leaving 13 bases between. The CDR3 consists of 15 residues. Germline CDR1 reads SGHRS; CDR2 reads YFSETQ. The CDR3 DNA reads as TGCGCCAGCAGCTTCCCCCAACAGGGTAACACTGAAGCTTTCTTT. This sequence encodes CASSFPQQGNTEAFF.

As concerns this clone: At one end, the junction sequence differs from germline, possibly due to a read error. The chain joins TRBV28 to TRBJ1-2; D is unresolved. The CDR3 sequence is 11 residues long. Germline V gene lookup returns CDR1 MDHEN and CDR2 SYDVKM. CDR3 amino acids: CASSLGRTDFF. The CDR3 bases are TGTGCCAGCAGTTTGGGGAGAACGGACTTCTTC.

The chain recombines TRBV7-2 with TRBJ1-5; 11 bases map to TRBD1. The germline V gene has CDR1 SGHTA and CDR2 FQGNSA. CDR3 length equals 14 residues. J lost 8 bases, V lost 5 bases, and 5 bases had no gene match. CDR3 in amino acids: CASSRTGGLEPQHF. CDR3 in DNA: TGTGCCAGCAGCCGGACAGGGGGCTTGGAGCCCCAGCATTTT.

J is TRBJ2-5 and V is TRBV11-1; the D is unclear. The CDR3 length is 14 residues. The V end lost 1 base, the J end lost 5 bases, and 11 bases lay between the germline ends. Per germline, CDR1 SGHAT and CDR2 FQDESV (reference sequence). The CDR3 sequence is CASSLVDSTETQYF. As DNA, the CDR3 is TGTGCCAGCAGCTTAGTAGATAGTACGGAGACCCAGTACTTC.

The chain links TRBV19 to TRBJ1-2; D is unclear. The germline V gene has CDR1 LNHDA and CDR2 SQIVND (reference sequence). Trimming shortened V by 6 bases and J by 0 bases, and 11 bases separated the two germline ends. The CDR3 is made up of 14 amino acids. This chain's CDR3 is CASRRGGSNYGYTF. The CDR3 coding sequence is TGTGCCAGTAGGCGGGGAGGGTCTAACTATGGCTACACCTTC.

The V call is TRBV2, the J call TRBJ1-2, with no clear D. The CDR3 runs to 12 residues. The germline CDR1 and CDR2 sequences are SNHLY and FYNNEI. V lost 4 bases, J lost 0 bases, and 3 bases lay in between. In DNA, the CDR3 is TGTGCCAGCAGTGTTTCTAACTATGGCTACACCTTC. Translation: CASSVSNYGYTF.

The chain joins TRBV6-6 to TRBJ2-7, with D uncertain. V dropped 5 bases and J dropped 6 bases, with 23 bases sitting between them. The length of the CDR3 is 16 residues. Germline V gene sequence: CDR1 MNHNY, CDR2 SVGAGI (reference sequence). CDR3 DNA sequence: TGTGCCAGCAGTCCCCCCCCGGGCCGGGTGGGTAGCGAGCAGTACTTC. Translation: CASSPPPGRVGSEQYF.

J is TRBJ2-1 and V is TRBV7-9; 8 bases line up with TRBD2. V lost 5 bases, J lost 15 bases, and 12 bases stayed unmatched. The length of the CDR3 is 13 residues. Germline V gene sequence: CDR1 SEHNR, CDR2 FQNEAQ (reference sequence). The CDR3 loop reads CASSPARGLEGFF. The CDR3 nucleotides read TGTGCCAGCAGCCCCGCCCGGGGACTAGAGGGGTTCTTC.

This chain joins TRBV11-2 and TRBJ2-7; maybe TRBD2 (5 bases). This CDR3 has 14 amino acids. Trimming left V 4 bases short and J 2 bases short, with 12 bases between. CDR1 and CDR2 (germline): SGHAT, FQNNGV. Written as DNA, the CDR3 is TGTGCCAGCAGCTCCCTACGGGATACCTACGAGCAGTACTTC. As protein: CASSSLRDTYEQYF.

V gene TRBV11-1 combines with J gene TRBJ1-1; TRBD1 aligns across 8 bases. Germline V gene sequence: CDR1 SGHAT, CDR2 FQDESV (reference sequence). The CDR3 is 14 amino acids. Unmatched junction bases numbered 2, after V lost 5 bases and J lost 0 bases. CDR3 region: CASSRTGMNTEAFF. CDR3 DNA sequence: TGTGCCAGCAGCCGGACAGGGATGAACACTGAAGCTTTCTTT.

The chain recombines TRBV7-9 with TRBJ2-3, with 7 bases aligning to TRBD2. The V and J ends lost 3 bases and 3 bases, in that order; junction bases with no gene match: 3. The germline CDR1 and CDR2 sequences are SEHNR and FQNEAQ (reference sequence). The CDR3 is made up of 14 amino acids. Here the CDR3 reads CASSFSGPTDTQYF. Here the CDR3 DNA reads TGTGCCAGCAGCTTTAGCGGGCCGACAGATACGCAGTATTTT.

The chain employs TRBV9 and TRBJ2-5, with 7 bases aligning to TRBD2. The CDR3 runs to 17 residues. Trimming cost V 3 bases and J 4 bases; bases outside gene matches: 15. Per germline, CDR1 SGDLS and CDR2 YYNGEE. DNA of the CDR3: TGTGCCAGCAGCGGGCGCGTTGGCGGGAGTGTGGCAGAGACCCAGTACTTC. As protein: CASSGRVGGSVAETQYF.

This chain links TRBV4-1 with TRBJ1-5, with D maybe TRBD1 (5 bases). Trimming stripped 4 bases from V and 2 bases from J, with 12 bases between. The CDR3 spans 15 residues. Germline V gene data show CDR1 as MGHRA and CDR2 as YSYEKL. The CDR3 loop reads CASSPFRVGNQPQHF. In DNA form, the CDR3 reads TGCGCCAGCAGCCCCTTCAGGGTGGGCAATCAGCCCCAGCATTTT.

The chain recombines TRBV28 with TRBJ2-5; 7 bases are a match to TRBD2. With V trimmed by 8 bases and J by 5 bases, 8 bases remained unmatched. The CDR3 totals 13 residues. Germline V gene sequence: CDR1 MDHEN, CDR2 SYDVKM. The CDR3 reads CASVSGLRETQYF. The CDR3 DNA reads as TGTGCCAGCGTTAGCGGGCTCCGGGAGACCCAGTACTTC.

In DNA form, the CDR3 reads TGTGCCAGCCGCACCAATATCGGAGAGAATCAGCCCCAGCATTTT. It is translated as CASRTNIGENQPQHF. The J gene is TRBJ1-5, the V gene TRBV18; D not certain. The CDR3 is made up of 15 amino acids. V was pared by 8 bases and J by 4 bases, with 18 bases between. Germline V gives CDR1 KGHSH, CDR2 LQKENI.

This chain uses TRBV19 with TRBJ1-2; a weak D match, TRBD1 (6 bases). The germline V gene has CDR1 LNHDA and CDR2 SQIVND (reference sequence). The CDR3 loop spans 15 amino acids. Deletions cut 1 base from V and 2 bases from J, with 11 bases between. For the CDR3, the DNA is TGTGCCAGTAGTATAGCGGCAGGGGCCAACTATGGCTACACCTTC. Translation: CASSIAAGANYGYTF.

The chain combines TRBV11-2 with TRBJ1-5; D is undetermined. V was clipped by 2 bases and J by 4 bases, with 6 bases between them. Germline V gene lookup returns CDR1 SGHAT and CDR2 FQNNGV. CDR3 length: 13 amino acids. This CDR3 is CASSLRINQPQHF. CDR3 in DNA: TGTGCCAGCAGCTTACGTATAAATCAGCCCCAGCATTTT.